This T cell receptor (beta chain) was profiled in a study of blood T cell repertoires in COVID-19. As for the study in general: Cohort 3 donors counted as recovered after two negative PCRs, clearance, or resolved symptoms. PBMCs, B-cell-depleted T cells, or T cells were the source of the cDNA or gDNA that made up the material.

Sequencing was performed with immunoSEQ multiplex PCR; in TCRdb, only in-frame clones are kept and a portion is missing. The sample shows about 190,000 clones, approximately 86% of them seen only once. Living in under 30 US areas, the participants were between roughly 18 and 90 years of age. Participants' reported clinical history set cohort assignment. Per the germline V gene, CDR1 is SGHDT and CDR2 is YYEEEE. The length of the CDR3 is 15 residues. V lost 5 bases, J lost 10 bases, and 17 bases stayed unmatched. The chain combines TRBV5-6 with TRBJ2-7; 8 nucleotides agree with TRBD1. The receptor's source is a woman in her forties in a cohort exposed to, infected with or recovered from COVID-19 (not recorded which). Sequencing input: PBMCs or T cells enriched from blood (not recorded which). In nucleotides, the CDR3 is TGTGCCAGCAGTCCCCCCACGTATCAGGGGGCTCCTCAGTACTTC. This codes for CASSPPTYQGAPQYF. Complete variable domain (other parts from reference TRBV5-6 and TRBJ2-7): DAGVTQSPTHLIKTRGQQVTLRCSPKSGHDTVSWYQQALGQGPQFIFQYYEEEERQRGNFPDRFSGHQFPNYSSELNVNALLLGDSALYLCASSPPTYQGAPQYFGPGTRLTVT.